What follows are 5 T cell receptor beta chains derived from one specimen sequenced in a study of T cells in Graves' hyperthyroidism and ophthalmopathy. TCR beta CDR3 sequences were amplified from RNA transcripts. The HTBI primer set was used in a first-round RT-PCR of the TCR CDR3. TCRdb reprocessed the multiplex PCR reads via MiXCR and lists one record per CDR3 protein. The table records about 360,000 distinct CDR3 sequences, around 13% of them present only once. The sample taken for sequencing was blood. The receptors derive from a woman aged 18-29 years with Graves' hyperthyroidism.

This chain uses TRBV12-3 or TRBV12-4 with TRBJ2-5, with TRBD2 as a possible D gene (7 bases). The CDR3 spans 18 residues. Trimming stripped 9 bases from V and 4 bases from J, with 30 bases between. The CDR3 nucleotides read TGTGCCAGTAAAGAAAGGGTGGGGGCCGGGGGGATTGGAGAGACCCAGTACTTC. The encoded protein is CASKERVGAGGIGETQYF.

This sequence joins TRBV12-3 or TRBV12-4 and TRBJ2-7; 10 positions agree with TRBD1. Germline trimming cut 5 bases from V and 4 bases from J; bases unmatched to any gene: 11. The CDR3 length is 16 residues. The CDR3 here is CASSATGGPSGYEQYF. The CDR3 nucleotides are TGTGCCAGCAGTGCGACAGGGGGCCCCTCTGGATACGAGCAGTACTTC.

This clonotype has ten or more counts. The chain joins TRBV19 to TRBJ2-1; D may be TRBD1 (6 bases). The V gene's germline CDR1 is LNHDA and CDR2 SQIVND (reference sequence). CDR3 length: 15 residues. Trimming shortened V by 5 bases and J by 7 bases, and 18 bases separated the two germline ends. CDR3 loop: CASSAPGTLRNEQFF. The CDR3 nucleotides read TGTGCCAGTAGTGCCCCCGGGACATTGAGAAATGAGCAGTTCTTC.

The table lists this clonotype with many counts. V is TRBV12-3 or TRBV12-4 and J is TRBJ1-5; 7 positions agree with TRBD1. V lost 2 bases, J lost 4 bases, and 5 bases stayed unmatched. The CDR3 covers 15 residues. CDR3 protein: CASSLLGGQNQPQHF. The CDR3 DNA is TGTGCCAGCAGTTTACTAGGGGGCCAGAATCAGCCCCAGCATTTT.

This clonotype was counted ten times or more. The rearrangement joins TRBV6-1 to TRBJ1-1; TRBD1 is a possible D gene (6 bases). This CDR3 spans 14 amino acids. Germline V CDR1 and CDR2: MNHNS, SASEGT. V was cut by 6 bases and J by 4 bases, with 15 bases left in between. In nucleotides, the CDR3 is TGTGCCAGCAGACTGACGGGGGCTGCCACTGAAGCTTTCTTT. The encoded protein is CASRLTGAATEAFF.